Listed below are T cell receptor beta chains from one sample, sequenced in a study of CD8 T cells in Susac syndrome. TCRdb called the immunoSEQ multiplex PCR reads again in MiXCR, with one record for every CDR3 protein. The sample lists around 230,000 distinct CDR3 sequences, about 95% occurring once. The source material was CD4+ T cells from PBMCs. The receptors originated from a human donor with Susac syndrome. CDR3s leave out the opening cysteine and the closing phenylalanine or tryptophan. Fields, in order: J gene, V gene, CDR3 protein.

TRBJ1-1 | TRBV20-1 | SARVRRRNTEAF
TRBJ2-2 | TRBV10-3 | ATSGGGYTGELF
TRBJ2-7 | TRBV4-1 | ASSQRGLAGDDEQY
TRBJ2-7 | TRBV3-1 | ASSQGVAGMGYEQY
TRBJ1-2 | TRBV30 | AWSVRSRGGYT
TRBJ1-2 | TRBV28 | ASSWARGGYT
TRBJ2-3 | TRBV12-3/TRBV12-4 | ASSPRLAGGIPPRSTDTQY
TRBJ2-7 | TRBV27 | ASSYGPFIYEQY
TRBJ2-7 | TRBV20-1 | SAGTGPPYEQY
TRBJ2-7 | TRBV6-6 | ASGDRTVGEQY
TRBJ1-2 | TRBV24-1 | ATSDPGTPARGYT
TRBJ2-1 | TRBV5-6 | ASSFTELAGSSYNEQF
TRBJ1-5 | TRBV29-1 | SVGSNNQPQH
TRBJ2-3 | TRBV30 | AWSVPGGRTDTQY
TRBJ2-7 | TRBV2 | ASNAAGQKNYEQY
TRBJ2-7 | TRBV28 | ASSLLTDEQY
TRBJ1-5 | TRBV9 | ASSRTAFGQPQH
TRBJ2-4 | TRBV28 | ASSLQVENIQY
TRBJ1-4 | TRBV10-2 | ASSVQPPANEKLF
TRBJ1-1 | TRBV29-1 | SVEAYMNTEAF
TRBJ2-1 | TRBV21-1 | ASSKRQGGLNEQF
TRBJ2-5 | TRBV20-1 | SAGLAGTETQY
TRBJ2-7 | TRBV15 | ATSNRDRGAYEQY
TRBJ1-2 | TRBV29-1 | SVEDLAGYGYT
TRBJ2-5 | TRBV15 | ATSRGQGGGETQY
TRBJ2-7 | TRBV30 | AWRSRYEQY
TRBJ2-2 | TRBV27 | ASSPTQEVPGELF
TRBJ1-1 | TRBV28 | ASIPGGQNTEAF
TRBJ2-5 | TRBV28 | AARGQETQY
TRBJ1-2 | TRBV28 | ASSPRLDYGYT
TRBJ1-1 | TRBV18 | ASSPPKGGDTEAF
TRBJ2-2 | TRBV30 | AWGQGMNTGELF
TRBJ2-7 | TRBV3-1 | ASSQTSGGYEQY
TRBJ1-1 | TRBV20-1 | SASEQGLNTEAF
TRBJ1-2 | TRBV7-9 | ASSFWGSGYT
TRBJ2-1 | TRBV7-9 | ASALGTSGYNEQF
TRBJ2-5 | TRBV20-1 | SAATGSWETQY
TRBJ1-2 | TRBV6-2/TRBV6-3 | ASSYSYSNYGYT
TRBJ2-3 | TRBV12-3/TRBV12-4 | ASQMGQRTDTQY
TRBJ1-1 | TRBV21-1 | ASSTHYPRMNTEAF
TRBJ1-1 | TRBV29-1 | SVELLGVGVFTEAF
TRBJ2-1 | TRBV3-1 | ASSQEAGSSYNEQF
TRBJ2-7 | TRBV27 | ASSLNRREQY
TRBJ2-2 | TRBV12-3/TRBV12-4 | ASSFTGTSPGELF
TRBJ2-7 | TRBV29-1 | SDSTGPRTSHEQY
TRBJ2-2 | TRBV9 | ASSPVAGAGTGELF
TRBJ2-1 | TRBV9 | ASSVEGDWQF
TRBJ2-1 | TRBV7-3 | ASSRVAGGSSYNEQF
TRBJ2-1 | TRBV29-1 | SVEKSERQKF
TRBJ1-1 | TRBV19 | ASSTQGPEAF
TRBJ2-3 | TRBV6-1 | ASTRRLAGGAAADTQY
TRBJ2-3 | TRBV20-1 | SAPRGGTRKDTQY
TRBJ2-7 | TRBV4-1 | ASSQDPASYEQY
TRBJ2-1 | TRBV3-1 | ASSQGWSGSNEQF